This TCR beta chain is from a study of T cell responses to AZD1222 COVID-19 vaccine. Assay: immunoSEQ multiplex PCR; the TCRdb copy retains only in-frame clones and omits some. The sample consists of 130,000 or so clones, 94% of them appearing once. About this clone itself: No antigen is known for it.

Study findings and constraints: Donors were mostly white British, more females; clonal diversity possibly underestimated. Reportedly, close to half of spike-specific TCRs are directed against unmutated variant regions.

The CDR3 has 17 residues. Per the germline V gene, CDR1 is MDHEN and CDR2 is SYDVKM. V was trimmed by 3 bases and J by 8 bases, leaving 22 bases between them. The sequence was obtained from an adult in good health. The sample was peripheral blood, taken on day 0 of AZD1222 vaccination. The chain employs TRBV28 and TRBJ1-4; no clear D. CDR3 sequence reads: CASSLFLPGRRIEKLFF. The CDR3, as DNA: TGTGCCAGCAGTTTGTTTCTTCCGGGCAGGAGAATCGAAAAACTGTTTTTT.